Sequencing of this T cell receptor beta chain was carried out in a study of cytomegalovirus exposure and HLA in healthy donors. Study overall: In terms of ancestry, the Caucasian-associated cluster contained about four fifths of the roughly 400 genotyped donors.

This clone has just one count. Its antigen is unidentified. Broader study findings: Later genetic work tied a missense DCLRE1C variant to beta-chain V and J trimming. According to reports, the classifier identified cytomegalovirus status with high specificity and sensitivity.

Unmatched junction bases numbered 4, after V lost 3 bases and J lost 8 bases. CDR1 KGHSH and CDR2 LQKENI come from the germline V gene. CDR3 size: 13 residues. Primers for the PCR totalled 60 Vbeta and 13 Jbeta. Sequencing used immunoSEQ multiplex PCR; TCRdb keeps in-frame clones, though not all of them. The sample records approximately 170,000 clones, 65% to 85% being singletons. Sequenced sample: PBMCs. The rearrangement links TRBV18 to TRBJ1-2, with 9 nucleotides matching TRBD1. The receptor was isolated from a woman between 35 and 50 years old in good health and CMV-seropositive. CDR3 region: CASSPDRGYGYTF. DNA of the CDR3: TGTGCCAGCTCACCGGACAGGGGATACGGCTACACCTTC.